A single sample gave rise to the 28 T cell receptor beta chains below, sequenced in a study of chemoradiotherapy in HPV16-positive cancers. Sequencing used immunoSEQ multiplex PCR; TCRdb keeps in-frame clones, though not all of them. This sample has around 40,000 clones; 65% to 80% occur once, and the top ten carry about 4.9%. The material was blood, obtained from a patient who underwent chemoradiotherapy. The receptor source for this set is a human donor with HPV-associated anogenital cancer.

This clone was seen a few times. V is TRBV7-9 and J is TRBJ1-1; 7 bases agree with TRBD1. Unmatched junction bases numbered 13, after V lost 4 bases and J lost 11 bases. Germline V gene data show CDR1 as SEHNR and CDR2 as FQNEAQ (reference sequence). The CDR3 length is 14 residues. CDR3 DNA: TGTGCCAGCAGCTACGGGACAGAGGGGGGTCGGGCTTTCTTT. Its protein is CASSYGTEGGRAFF.

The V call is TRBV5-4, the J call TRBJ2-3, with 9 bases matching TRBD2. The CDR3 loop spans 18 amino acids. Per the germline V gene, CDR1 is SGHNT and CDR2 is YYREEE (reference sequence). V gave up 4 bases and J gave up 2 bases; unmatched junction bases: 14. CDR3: CASSRKVAGVGHTDTQYF. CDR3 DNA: TGTGCCAGCAGCCGGAAGGTAGCGGGGGTGGGGCACACAGATACGCAGTATTTT.

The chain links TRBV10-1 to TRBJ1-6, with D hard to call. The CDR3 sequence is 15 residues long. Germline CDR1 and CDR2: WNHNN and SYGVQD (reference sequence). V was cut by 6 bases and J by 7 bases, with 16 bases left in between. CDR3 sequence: CASSPTEGGNSPLHF. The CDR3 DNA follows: TGCGCCAGCAGCCCTACGGAGGGTGGGAATTCACCCCTCCACTTT.

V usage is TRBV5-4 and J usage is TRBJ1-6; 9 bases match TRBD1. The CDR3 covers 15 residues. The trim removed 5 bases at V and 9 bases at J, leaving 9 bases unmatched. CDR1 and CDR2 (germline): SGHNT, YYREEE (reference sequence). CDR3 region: CASRLGQGDGSPLHF. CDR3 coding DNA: TGTGCCAGCAGACTGGGACAGGGCGATGGTTCACCCCTCCACTTT.

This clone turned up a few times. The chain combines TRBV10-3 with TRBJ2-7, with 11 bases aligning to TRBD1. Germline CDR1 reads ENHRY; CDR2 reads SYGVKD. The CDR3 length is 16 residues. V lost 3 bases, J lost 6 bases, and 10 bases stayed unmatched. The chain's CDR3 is CAISDYGEGTGGEQYF. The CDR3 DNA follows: TGTGCCATCAGTGACTATGGGGAGGGGACAGGGGGCGAGCAGTACTTC.

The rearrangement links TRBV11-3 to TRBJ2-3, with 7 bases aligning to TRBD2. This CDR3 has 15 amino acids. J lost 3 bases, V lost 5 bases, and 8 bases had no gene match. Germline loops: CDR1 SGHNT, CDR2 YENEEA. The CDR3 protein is CASSRGGTRTDTQYF. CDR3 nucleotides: TGTGCCAGCAGCCGGGGAGGGACGAGGACAGATACGCAGTATTTT.

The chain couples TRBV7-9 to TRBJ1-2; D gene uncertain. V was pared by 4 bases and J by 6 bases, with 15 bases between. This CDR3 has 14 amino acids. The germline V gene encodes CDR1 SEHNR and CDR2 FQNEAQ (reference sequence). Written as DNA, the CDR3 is TGTGCCAGCAGCTCCCAGCCCCGTGGGCATGGCTACACCTTC. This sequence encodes CASSSQPRGHGYTF. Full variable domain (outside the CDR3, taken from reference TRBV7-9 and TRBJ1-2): DTGVSQNPRHKITKRGQNVTFRCDPISEHNRLYWYRQTLGQGPEFLTYFQNEAQLEKSRLLSDRFSAERPKGSFSTLEIQRTEQGDSAMYLCASSSQPRGHGYTFGSGTRLTVV.

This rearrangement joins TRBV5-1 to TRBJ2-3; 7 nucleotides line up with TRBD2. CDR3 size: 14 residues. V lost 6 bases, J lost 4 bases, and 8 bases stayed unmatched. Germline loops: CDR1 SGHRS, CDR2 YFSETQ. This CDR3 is CASTAGTIADTQYF. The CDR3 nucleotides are TGCGCCAGCACTGCCGGGACTATAGCAGATACGCAGTATTTT.

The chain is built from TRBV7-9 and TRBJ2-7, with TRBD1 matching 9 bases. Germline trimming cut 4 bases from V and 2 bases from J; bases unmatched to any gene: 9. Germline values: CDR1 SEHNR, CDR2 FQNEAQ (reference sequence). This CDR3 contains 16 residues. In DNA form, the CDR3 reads TGTGCCAGCAGCTCAGACAGGGGGAAACCAACCTACGAGCAGTACTTC. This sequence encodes CASSSDRGKPTYEQYF.

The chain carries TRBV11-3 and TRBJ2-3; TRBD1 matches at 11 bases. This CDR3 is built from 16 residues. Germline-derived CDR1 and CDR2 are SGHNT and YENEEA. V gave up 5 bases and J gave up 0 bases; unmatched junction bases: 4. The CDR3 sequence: CASSGRDRGSTDTQYF. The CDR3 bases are TGTGCCAGCAGCGGACGGGACAGGGGGAGCACAGATACGCAGTATTTT.

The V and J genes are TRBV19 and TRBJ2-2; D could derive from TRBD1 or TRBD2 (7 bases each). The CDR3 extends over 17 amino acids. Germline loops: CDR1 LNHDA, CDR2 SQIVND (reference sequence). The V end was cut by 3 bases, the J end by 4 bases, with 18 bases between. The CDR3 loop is CASSIPLGGGTTGELFF. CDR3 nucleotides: TGTGCCAGTAGTATTCCCCTGGGAGGGGGCACCACCGGGGAGCTGTTTTTT.

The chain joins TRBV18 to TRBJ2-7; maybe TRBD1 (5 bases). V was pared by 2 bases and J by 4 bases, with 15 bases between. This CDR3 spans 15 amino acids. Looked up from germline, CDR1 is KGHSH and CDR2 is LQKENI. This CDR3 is CASSPSSQGSYEQYF. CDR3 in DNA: TGTGCCAGCTCACCATCGAGCCAGGGTTCGTACGAGCAGTACTTC.

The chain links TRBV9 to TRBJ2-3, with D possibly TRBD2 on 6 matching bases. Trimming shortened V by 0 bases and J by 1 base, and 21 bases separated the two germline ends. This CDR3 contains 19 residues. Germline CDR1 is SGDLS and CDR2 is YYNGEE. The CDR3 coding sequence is TGTGCCAGCAGCGTAGCGGGAGTGACAGCCAGCCTCCGCACAGATACGCAGTATTTT. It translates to CASSVAGVTASLRTDTQYF.

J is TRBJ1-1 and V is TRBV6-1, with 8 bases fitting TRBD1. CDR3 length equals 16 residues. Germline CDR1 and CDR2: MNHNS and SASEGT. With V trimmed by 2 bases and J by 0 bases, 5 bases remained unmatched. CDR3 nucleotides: TGTGCCAGCAGTGAACCAGGGGGCCCCTTGAACACTGAAGCTTTCTTT. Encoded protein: CASSEPGGPLNTEAFF.

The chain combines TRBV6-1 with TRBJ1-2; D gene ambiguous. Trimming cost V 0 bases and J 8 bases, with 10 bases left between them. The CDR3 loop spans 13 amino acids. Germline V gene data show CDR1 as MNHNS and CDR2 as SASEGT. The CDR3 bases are TGTGCCAGCAGTGAAGCGGATGACCGGGGCTACACCTTC. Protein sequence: CASSEADDRGYTF.

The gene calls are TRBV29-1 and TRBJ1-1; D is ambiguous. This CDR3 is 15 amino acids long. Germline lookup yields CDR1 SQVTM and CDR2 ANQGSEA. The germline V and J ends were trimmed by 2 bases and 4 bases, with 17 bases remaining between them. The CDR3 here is CSVEIRATLGTEAFF. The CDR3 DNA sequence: TGCAGCGTTGAAATTCGGGCGACCCTCGGCACTGAAGCTTTCTTT.

The CDR3 reads CASSLGGQYF. CDR3 sequence (DNA): TGTGCCAGCAGCTTAGGGGGGCAGTATTTT. The chain couples TRBV11-3 to TRBJ2-3, with D hard to call. This CDR3 is 10 amino acids long. Germline V gives CDR1 SGHNT, CDR2 YENEEA. V was trimmed by 1 base and J by 11 bases, leaving 4 bases between them.

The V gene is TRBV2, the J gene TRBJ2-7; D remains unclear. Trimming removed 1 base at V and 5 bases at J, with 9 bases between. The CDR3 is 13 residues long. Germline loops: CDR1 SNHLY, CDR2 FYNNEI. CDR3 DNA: TGTGCCAGCAGTGAAGAAGGGTTGGACGAGCAGTACTTC. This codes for CASSEEGLDEQYF.

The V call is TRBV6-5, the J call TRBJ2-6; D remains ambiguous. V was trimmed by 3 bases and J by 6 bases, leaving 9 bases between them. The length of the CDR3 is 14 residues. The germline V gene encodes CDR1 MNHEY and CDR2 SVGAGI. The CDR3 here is CASSYTREANVLTF. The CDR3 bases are TGTGCCAGCAGTTATACCCGAGAGGCCAACGTCCTGACTTTC.

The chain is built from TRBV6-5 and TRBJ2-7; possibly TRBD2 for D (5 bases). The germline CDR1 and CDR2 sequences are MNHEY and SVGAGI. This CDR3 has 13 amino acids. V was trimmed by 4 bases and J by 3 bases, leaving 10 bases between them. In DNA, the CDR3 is TGTGCCAGCAGTTCGGCGGGCTACTACGAGCAGTACTTC. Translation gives CASSSAGYYEQYF.

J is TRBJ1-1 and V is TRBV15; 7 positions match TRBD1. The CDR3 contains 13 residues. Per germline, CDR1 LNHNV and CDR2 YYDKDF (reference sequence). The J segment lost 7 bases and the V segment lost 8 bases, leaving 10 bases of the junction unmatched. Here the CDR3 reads CATVKRQGDEAFF. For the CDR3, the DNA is TGTGCCACCGTAAAGAGACAGGGAGATGAAGCTTTCTTT.

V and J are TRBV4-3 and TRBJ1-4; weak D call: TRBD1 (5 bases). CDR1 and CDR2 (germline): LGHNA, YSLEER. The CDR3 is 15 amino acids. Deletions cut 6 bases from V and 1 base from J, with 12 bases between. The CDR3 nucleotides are TGCGCCAGCAGAGCCTTAGGGGAAACTAATGAAAAACTGTTTTTT. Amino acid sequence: CASRALGETNEKLFF.

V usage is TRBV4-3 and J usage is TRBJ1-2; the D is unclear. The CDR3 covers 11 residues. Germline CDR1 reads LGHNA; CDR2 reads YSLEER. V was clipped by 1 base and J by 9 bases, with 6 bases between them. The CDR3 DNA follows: TGCGCCAGCAGCCAAGCCGGGCGCTACACCTTC. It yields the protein CASSQAGRYTF.

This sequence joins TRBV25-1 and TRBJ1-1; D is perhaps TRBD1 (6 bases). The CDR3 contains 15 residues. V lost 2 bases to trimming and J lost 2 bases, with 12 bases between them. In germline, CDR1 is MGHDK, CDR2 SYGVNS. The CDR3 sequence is CASSEEGGRNTEAFF. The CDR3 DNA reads TGTGCCAGCAGTGAAGAGGGGGGTCGTAACACTGAAGCTTTCTTT.

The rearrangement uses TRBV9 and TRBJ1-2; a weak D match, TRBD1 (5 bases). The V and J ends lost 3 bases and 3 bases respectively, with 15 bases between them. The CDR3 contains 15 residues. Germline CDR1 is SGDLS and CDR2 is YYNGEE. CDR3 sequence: CASSATTGWDYGYTF. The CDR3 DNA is TGTGCCAGCAGCGCCACCACAGGATGGGACTATGGCTACACCTTC.

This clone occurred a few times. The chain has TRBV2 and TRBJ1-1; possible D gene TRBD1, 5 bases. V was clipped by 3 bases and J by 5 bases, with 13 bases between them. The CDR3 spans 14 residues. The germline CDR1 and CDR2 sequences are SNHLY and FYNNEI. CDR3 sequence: CASSDRQGGTEAFF. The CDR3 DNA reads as TGTGCCAGCAGTGACAGGCAGGGAGGAACTGAAGCTTTCTTT. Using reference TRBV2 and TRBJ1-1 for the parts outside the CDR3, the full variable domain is EPEVTQTPSHQVTQMGQEVILRCVPISNHLYFYWYRQILGQKVEFLVSFYNNEISEKSEIFDDQFSVERPDGSNFTLKIRSTKLEDSAMYFCASSDRQGGTEAFFGQGTRLTVV.

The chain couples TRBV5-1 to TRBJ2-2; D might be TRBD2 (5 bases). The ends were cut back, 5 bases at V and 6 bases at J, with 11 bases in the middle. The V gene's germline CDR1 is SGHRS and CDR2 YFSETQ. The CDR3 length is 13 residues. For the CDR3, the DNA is TGCGCCAGCAGTTCCTGGGGAGCCGGGGAGCTGTTTTTT. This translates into CASSSWGAGELFF.

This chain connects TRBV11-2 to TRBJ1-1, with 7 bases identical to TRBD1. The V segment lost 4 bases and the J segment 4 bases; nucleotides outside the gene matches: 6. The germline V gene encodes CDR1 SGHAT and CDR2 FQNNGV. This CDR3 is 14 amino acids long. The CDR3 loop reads CASSSRTGVTEAFF. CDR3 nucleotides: TGTGCCAGCAGCTCACGAACAGGGGTCACTGAAGCTTTCTTT.